The 8 T cell receptor beta chains reported below all come from one sample, sequenced in a study of cytomegalovirus exposure and HLA in healthy donors. Primers for the PCR totalled 60 Vbeta and 13 Jbeta. Only in-frame clones appear in the TCRdb table, and some are missing; sequencing was by immunoSEQ multiplex PCR. The sample has some 140,000 clones, about 64% seen once. Sequenced: PBMCs. The origin of the receptors is a woman aged 40 to 50 in good health and CMV-seronegative.

J is TRBJ1-1 and V is TRBV6-1, with 8 bases identical to TRBD1. The CDR3 is 15 residues long. After removal of 2 bases from V and 6 bases from J, the junction contained 8 bases not matched to a gene. Germline values: CDR1 MNHNS, CDR2 SASEGT. CDR3 in DNA: TGTGCCAGCAGTGAATCACAGGGGGGTGGGGCTGAAGCTTTCTTT. Translation: CASSESQGGGAEAFF.

The chain joins TRBV5-1 to TRBJ1-4, with 8 bases identical to TRBD1. This CDR3 region has 16 residues. Germline V gene lookup returns CDR1 SGHRS and CDR2 YFSETQ. V shed 6 bases, J shed 0 bases, and the junction held 7 bases outside the gene matches. Here the CDR3 reads CASTRDRSATNEKLFF. The CDR3 region has the DNA TGCGCCAGCACCAGGGACAGGAGTGCAACTAATGAAAAACTGTTTTTT.

V gene TRBV12-5 combines with J gene TRBJ1-2, with 11 nucleotides matching TRBD1. The CDR3 totals 13 residues. V lost 7 bases and J lost 7; bases outside the gene matches: 5. CDR1 is LGHNT, CDR2 FRNRAP, per germline. The CDR3 protein is CASATGQGVGYTF. CDR3 in DNA: TGTGCTAGTGCCACGGGACAGGGGGTTGGCTACACCTTC.

The rearrangement joins TRBV6-5 to TRBJ1-2; 7 bases map to TRBD1. Germline V CDR1 and CDR2: MNHEY, SVGAGI. The V segment lost 2 bases and the J segment 1 base; nucleotides outside the gene matches: 4. This CDR3 spans 15 amino acids. CDR3: CASSYGAGGNYGYTF. The CDR3 DNA is TGTGCCAGCAGTTACGGGGCAGGGGGTAACTATGGCTACACCTTC.

As concerns this clone: At the DNA level, this CDR3 is encoded by other sequences in the same sample as well. The chain is built from TRBV30 and TRBJ1-1; 8 nucleotides match TRBD1. The J segment lost 5 bases and the V segment lost 0 bases, leaving 5 bases of the junction unmatched. Germline V gene lookup returns CDR1 GTSNPN and CDR2 SVGIG (reference sequence). The CDR3 length is 14 residues. CDR3 loop: CAWSVTGVRTEAFF. The DNA for the CDR3 is TGTGCCTGGAGTGTGACAGGGGTGAGGACTGAAGCTTTCTTT.

V usage is TRBV6-1 and J usage is TRBJ1-1; no clear D gene. This CDR3 has 14 amino acids. Trimming stripped 8 bases from V and 3 bases from J, with 16 bases between. Germline assignment: CDR1 MNHNS and CDR2 SASEGT. The DNA for the CDR3 is TGTGCCAGCGTTCAAGGCGGGTTGGACACTGAAGCTTTCTTT. This sequence encodes CASVQGGLDTEAFF.

V usage is TRBV4-3 and J usage is TRBJ2-1, with 8 bases fitting TRBD1. J was trimmed by 1 base and V by 4 bases; bases with no gene match: 12. This CDR3 region has 18 residues. The germline V gene has CDR1 LGHNA and CDR2 YSLEER. In DNA, the CDR3 is TGCGCCAGCAGCCCATCCCAGGACAGGGAATTTTCCTACAATGAGCAGTTCTTC. It encodes CASSPSQDREFSYNEQFF.

This clone has more than one count but fewer than ten. The chain employs TRBV7-9 and TRBJ1-5, with 8 bases aligning to TRBD1. The CDR3 is 13 amino acids. V lost 5 bases, J lost 4 bases, and 1 base stayed unmatched. Per the germline V gene, CDR1 is SEHNR and CDR2 is FQNEAQ (reference sequence). CDR3: CASSRTGNQPQHF. The CDR3 region has the DNA TGTGCCAGCAGCCGGACAGGGAATCAGCCCCAGCATTTT.